This TCR beta chain was profiled in a study of blood T cell repertoires in COVID-19. Generated by immunoSEQ multiplex PCR, the TCRdb table keeps only in-frame clones and is missing some. The sample has approximately 80,000 clones, 85% seen once. The J segment lost 0 bases and the V segment lost 6 bases, leaving 7 bases of the junction unmatched. CDR1 and CDR2 from the germline V gene are MDHEN and SYDVKM. CDR3 length: 15 residues. This clone came up a few times. The chain has TRBV28 and TRBJ1-1; 7 bases fit TRBD1. This clonotype was sampled from a man aged 45-65 years with COVID-19, enrolled during active disease. Sample: peripheral blood. CDR3 DNA: TGTGCCAGCAGCCGAGGGGGCCCAATGAACACTGAAGCTTTCTTT. It yields the protein CASSRGGPMNTEAFF.